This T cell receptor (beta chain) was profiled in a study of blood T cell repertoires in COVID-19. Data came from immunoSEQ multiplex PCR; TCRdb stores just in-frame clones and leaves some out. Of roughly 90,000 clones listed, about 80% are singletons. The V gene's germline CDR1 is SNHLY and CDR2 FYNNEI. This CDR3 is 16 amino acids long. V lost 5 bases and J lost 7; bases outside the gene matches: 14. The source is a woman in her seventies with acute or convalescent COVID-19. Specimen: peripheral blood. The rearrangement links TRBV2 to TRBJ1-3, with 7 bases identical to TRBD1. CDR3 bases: TGTGCCAGCAGTCTTAGAGATGGGACAGCGGGCAACACCATATATTTT. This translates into CASSLRDGTAGNTIYF.